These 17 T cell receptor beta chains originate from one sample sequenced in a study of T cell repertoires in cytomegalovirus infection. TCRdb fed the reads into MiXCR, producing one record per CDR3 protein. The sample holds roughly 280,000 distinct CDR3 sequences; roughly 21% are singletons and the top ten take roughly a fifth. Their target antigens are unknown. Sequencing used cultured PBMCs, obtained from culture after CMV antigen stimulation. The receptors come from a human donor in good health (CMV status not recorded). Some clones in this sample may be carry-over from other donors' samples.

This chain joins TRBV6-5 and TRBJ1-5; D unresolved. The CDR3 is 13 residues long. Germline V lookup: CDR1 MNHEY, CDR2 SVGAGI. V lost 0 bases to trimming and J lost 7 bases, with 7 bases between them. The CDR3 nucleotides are TGTGCCAGCAGTTACTCGATTGTGCAGCCCCAGCATTTT. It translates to CASSYSIVQPQHF.

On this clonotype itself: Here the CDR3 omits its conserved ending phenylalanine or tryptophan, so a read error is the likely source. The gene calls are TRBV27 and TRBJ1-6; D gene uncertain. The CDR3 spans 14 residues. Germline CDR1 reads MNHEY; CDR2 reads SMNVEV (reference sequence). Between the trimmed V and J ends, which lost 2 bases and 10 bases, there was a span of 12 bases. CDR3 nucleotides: TGTGCCAGCAGTTTACTCCCCGCTAGGTCACCCCTCCACTCT. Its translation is CASSLLPARSPLHS.

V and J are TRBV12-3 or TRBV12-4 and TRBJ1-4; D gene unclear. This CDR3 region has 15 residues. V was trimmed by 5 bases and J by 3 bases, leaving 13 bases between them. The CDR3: CASSDLTASNEKLFF. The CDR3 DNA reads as TGTGCCAGCAGTGATCTGACGGCATCTAATGAAAAACTGTTTTTT.

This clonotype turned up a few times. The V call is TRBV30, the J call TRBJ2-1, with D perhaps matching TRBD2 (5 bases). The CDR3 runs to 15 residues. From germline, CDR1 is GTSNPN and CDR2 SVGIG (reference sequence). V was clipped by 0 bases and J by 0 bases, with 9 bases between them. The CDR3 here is CAWSVRGSSYNEQFF. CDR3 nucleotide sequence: TGTGCCTGGAGTGTACGGGGTAGCTCCTACAATGAGCAGTTCTTC.

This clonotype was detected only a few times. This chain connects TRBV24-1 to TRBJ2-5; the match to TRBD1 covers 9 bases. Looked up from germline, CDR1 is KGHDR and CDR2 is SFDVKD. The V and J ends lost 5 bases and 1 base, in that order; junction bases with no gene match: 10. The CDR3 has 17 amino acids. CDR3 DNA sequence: TGTGCCACCAGTGCCGGGACAGGGTCGGGGGGCCAAGAGACCCAGTACTTC. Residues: CATSAGTGSGGQETQYF.

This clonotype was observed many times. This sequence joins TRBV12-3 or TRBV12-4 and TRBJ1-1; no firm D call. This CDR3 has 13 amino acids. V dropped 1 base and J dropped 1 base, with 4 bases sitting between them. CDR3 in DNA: TGTGCCAGCAGTTTAGAACAGAACACTGAAGCTTTCTTT. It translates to CASSLEQNTEAFF.

This CDR3 is CASSLLGGPSAEAFF. The DNA of the CDR3 is TGTGCCAGCAGTTTATTAGGGGGACCCTCCGCTGAAGCTTTCTTT. This chain joins TRBV28 and TRBJ1-1; a possible D gene is TRBD1 (6 bases). The CDR3 is made up of 15 amino acids. Germline lookup yields CDR1 MDHEN and CDR2 SYDVKM. V dropped 1 base and J dropped 6 bases, with 15 bases sitting between them. Drawing the rest from reference TRBV28 and TRBJ1-1, the complete variable domain is DVKVTQSSRYLVKRTGEKVFLECVQDMDHENMFWYRQDPGLGLRLIYFSYDVKMKEKGDIPEGYSVSREKKERFSLILESASTNQTSMYLCASSLLGGPSAEAFFGQGTRLTVV.

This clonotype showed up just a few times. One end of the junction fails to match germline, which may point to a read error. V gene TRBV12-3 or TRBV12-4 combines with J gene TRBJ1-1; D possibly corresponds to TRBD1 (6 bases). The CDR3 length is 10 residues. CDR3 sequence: CASSDPRDIF. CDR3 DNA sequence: TGTGCCAGCAGTGACCCTCGGGACATCTTT.

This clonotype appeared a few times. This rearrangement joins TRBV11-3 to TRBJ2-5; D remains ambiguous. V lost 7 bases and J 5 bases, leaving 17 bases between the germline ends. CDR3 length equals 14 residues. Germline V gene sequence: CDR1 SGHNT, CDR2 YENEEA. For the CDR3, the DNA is TGTGCCAGCACCACTATGGCAATTTCGGAGACCCAGTACTTC. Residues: CASTTMAISETQYF.

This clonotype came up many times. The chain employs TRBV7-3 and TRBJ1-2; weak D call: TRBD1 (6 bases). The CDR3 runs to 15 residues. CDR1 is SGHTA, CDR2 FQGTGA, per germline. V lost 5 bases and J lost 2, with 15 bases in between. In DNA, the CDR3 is TGTGCCAGCAGCCAATGGACTGGGGGCAACTATGGCTACACCTTC. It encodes CASSQWTGGNYGYTF.

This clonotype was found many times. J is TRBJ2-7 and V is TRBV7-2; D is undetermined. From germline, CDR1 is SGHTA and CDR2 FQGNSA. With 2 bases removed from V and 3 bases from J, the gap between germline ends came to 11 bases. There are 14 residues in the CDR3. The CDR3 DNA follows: TGTGCCAGCAGCTTAATCGGTACTCTCTACGAGCAGTACTTC. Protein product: CASSLIGTLYEQYF. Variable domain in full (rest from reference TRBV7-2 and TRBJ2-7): GAGVSQSPSNKVTEKGKDVELRCDPISGHTALYWYRQSLGQGLEFLIYFQGNSAPDKSGLPSDRFSAERTGGSVSTLTIQRTQQEDSAVYLCASSLIGTLYEQYFGPGTRLTVT.

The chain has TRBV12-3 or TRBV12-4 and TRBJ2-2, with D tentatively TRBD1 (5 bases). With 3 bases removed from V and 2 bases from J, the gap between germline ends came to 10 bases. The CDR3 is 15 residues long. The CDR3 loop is CASSFMTDNTGELFF. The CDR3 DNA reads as TGTGCCAGCAGTTTCATGACAGATAACACCGGGGAGCTGTTTTTT.

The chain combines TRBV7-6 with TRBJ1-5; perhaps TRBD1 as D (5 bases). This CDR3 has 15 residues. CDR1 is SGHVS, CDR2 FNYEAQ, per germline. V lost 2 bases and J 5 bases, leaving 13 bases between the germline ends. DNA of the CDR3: TGTGCCAGCAGCTTATCCCAGGGAATTTATCAGCCCCAGCATTTT. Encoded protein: CASSLSQGIYQPQHF.

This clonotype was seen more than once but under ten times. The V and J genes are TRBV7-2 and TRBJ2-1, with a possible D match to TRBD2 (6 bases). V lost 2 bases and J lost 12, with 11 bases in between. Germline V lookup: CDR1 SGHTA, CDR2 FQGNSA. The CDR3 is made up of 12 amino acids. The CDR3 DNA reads TGTGCCAGCAGCTTAATGCCCGGGGGGCAGTTCTTC. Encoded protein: CASSLMPGGQFF.

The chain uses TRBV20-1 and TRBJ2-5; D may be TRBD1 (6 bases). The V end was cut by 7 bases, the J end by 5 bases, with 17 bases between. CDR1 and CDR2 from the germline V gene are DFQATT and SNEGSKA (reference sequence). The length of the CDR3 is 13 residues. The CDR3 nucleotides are TGCAGTGTAAAGGTACAGGGCGGCGAGACCCAGTACTTC. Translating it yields CSVKVQGGETQYF.

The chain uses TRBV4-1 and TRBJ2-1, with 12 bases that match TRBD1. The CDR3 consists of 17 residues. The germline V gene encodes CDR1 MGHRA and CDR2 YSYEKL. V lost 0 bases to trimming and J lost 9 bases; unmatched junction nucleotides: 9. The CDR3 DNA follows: TGCGCCAGCAGCCAAGATCAGTGGGACAGGGGGCTTTTTGAGCAGTTCTTC. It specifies CASSQDQWDRGLFEQFF.

The CDR3 DNA reads TGTGCCAGCAGTCCTACAGGGGCTCACGAGCAGTACTTC. It translates to CASSPTGAHEQYF. The gene calls are TRBV28 and TRBJ2-7; TRBD1 aligns across 7 bases. Trimming removed 5 bases from V and 5 bases from J; junction bases left unmatched: 6. CDR3 length: 13 residues. Germline V lookup: CDR1 MDHEN, CDR2 SYDVKM.